The rows below give T cell receptor beta chains drawn from one sample of a study of OX40 agonist ivuxolimab in advanced cancers. Profiled with immunoSEQ multiplex PCR; TCRdb holds only in-frame clones, not every one. This table has under 200,000 clones, roughly 92% appearing once. The sequences come from CD4+ or CD8+ T cells sorted from blood, collected in a trial of the OX40 agonist ivuxolimab. These receptors were taken from an adult with an advanced solid tumor such as melanoma, head and neck, liver or kidney cancer. The CDR3 runs from the conserved cysteine through the conserved F or W. Fields, in order: D gene, V gene, clone size, J gene, CDR3 DNA, CDR3 protein. The D gene is left open where the match is weak. Clone size is not always given. Where it is, it says once, few, many or a class for expanded clones.

>TRBD1|TRBV7-2|NA|TRBJ1-3
TGTGCCAGCAGCTCAGACAGGGAAAGAAACACCATATATTTT
CASSSDRERNTIYF
>TRBD1|TRBV29-1|NA|TRBJ2-7
TGCAGCGTTGGATTCGGGACAGGGGGGTACGAGCAGTACTTC
CSVGFGTGGYEQYF
>NA|TRBV9|once|TRBJ2-3
TGTGCCAGCAGCGTAGAGCCCGGGAGTACGCAGTATTTT
CASSVEPGSTQYF
>TRBD1|TRBV5-4|NA|TRBJ2-1
TGTGCCAGCAGCCGGACAGGGGCAGGATCCTACAATGAACAGTTCTTC
CASSRTGAGSYNEQFF
>TRBD1|TRBV7-2|NA|TRBJ2-1
TGTGCCAGCAGAGACAGGGTCCGAGACAATGAGCAGTTCTTC
CASRDRVRDNEQFF
>NA|TRBV14|once|TRBJ1-2
TGTGCCAGCAGCCAAGAGGGCCTTGGCGGCTACACCTTC
CASSQEGLGGYTF
>NA|TRBV5-1|once|TRBJ1-4
TGCGCCAGCAGCTTGGCCCCCCCTGGGGGGAATGAAAAACTGTTTTTT
CASSLAPPGGNEKLFF
>TRBD2|TRBV11-1|NA|TRBJ2-1
TGTGCCAGCAGCCAACGGACTAGCGGGAGGGCCTGGGACAATGAGCAGTTCTTC
CASSQRTSGRAWDNEQFF
>NA|TRBV19|NA|TRBJ1-1
TGTGCCAGTAGTATCCGACAGGCGAACACTGAAGCTTTCTTT
CASSIRQANTEAFF
>NA|TRBV7-2|NA|TRBJ1-3
TGTGCCAGCAGCTTCATGGGGGGACCTGGAAACACCATATATTTT
CASSFMGGPGNTIYF
>NA|TRBV19|NA|TRBJ2-1
TGTGCCAGCCAATATTCCCCCGCCAGGGTGGATGAGCAGTTCTTC
CASQYSPARVDEQFF
>NA|TRBV4-2|NA|TRBJ2-7
TGTGCCAGCAGCCAAGACCGGCAGGGGACCCCCGAGCAGTACTTC
CASSQDRQGTPEQYF
>TRBD1|TRBV5-3|NA|TRBJ2-7
TGTGCCAGAAGCTTGAAGTCTGGAGCAACAAAAAATCGGGACAGATCCTACGAGCAGTACTTC
CARSLKSGATKNRDRSYEQYF
>NA|TRBV6-5|NA|TRBJ2-7
TGTGCCAGCAGTCGAGAAGGGACCTACGAGCAGTACTTC
CASSREGTYEQYF
>TRBD1|TRBV28|NA|TRBJ2-7
TGTGCCAGCAGTCCACTCTCACAGGGGAGAAGGGAGCAGTACTTC
CASSPLSQGRREQYF
>TRBD1|TRBV18|NA|TRBJ1-2
TGTGCCAGCTCACCATCTCCTACAGGGGAGGGCTACACCTTC
CASSPSPTGEGYTF
>NA|TRBV18|NA|TRBJ2-7
TGTGCCAGCTCACCCAACCGGGACTCGGGTCACGAGCAGTACTTC
CASSPNRDSGHEQYF
>TRBD2|TRBV9|NA|TRBJ2-3
TGTGCCAGCAGCGGACTAAGCGGGGGCCTGACTAGCACAGATACGCAGTATTTT
CASSGLSGGLTSTDTQYF
>TRBD2|TRBV7-2|once|TRBJ2-1
TGTGCCAGCAGCTTAGCCCCTAGCGGGAGTGGCCATGAGCAGTTCTTC
CASSLAPSGSGHEQFF
>NA|TRBV6-5|once|TRBJ1-1
TGTGCCAGCAGTTACTCGAAGTCGGCCATGAACACTGAAGCTTTCTTT
CASSYSKSAMNTEAFF
>TRBD1|TRBV4-1|once|TRBJ2-5
TGCGCCAGCAGCTATACAGGGGAGAAGACCCAGTACTTC
CASSYTGEKTQYF
>TRBD1|TRBV7-9|NA|TRBJ1-5
TGTGCCAGCAGCCGAGGGGGACAGGGAAATCAGCCCCAGCATTTT
CASSRGGQGNQPQHF
>NA|TRBV2|NA|TRBJ2-1
TGTGCCAGCGTCCTGGACTATTACAATGAGCAGTTCTTC
CASVLDYYNEQFF
>NA|TRBV21-1|NA|TRBJ2-7
TGTGCCAGCAGCAAAACACAGGCCCTCGGACCGAGCTCCTACGAGCAGTACTTC
CASSKTQALGPSSYEQYF
>NA|TRBV2|NA|TRBJ2-5
TGTGCCAGCAGTGAACGGCTTGGGCGTAAAGAGACCCAGTACTTC
CASSERLGRKETQYF
>NA|TRBV5-1|NA|TRBJ2-6
TGCGCCAGCAGCTTGAGCGTAGCCGGGGCCAACGTCCTGACTTTC
CASSLSVAGANVLTF
>NA|TRBV7-2|NA|TRBJ2-5
TGTGCCAGCAGCTCCCACAAAACCTCAGGGTCCGAGACCCAGTACTTC
CASSSHKTSGSETQYF
>NA|TRBV5-1|NA|TRBJ1-6
TGCGCCAGCAGCTTGGGGGACTCACTATCACCCCTCCACTTT
CASSLGDSLSPLHF
>NA|TRBV19|NA|TRBJ2-3
TGTGCCAGTAGTATGATCACGAGGACAGATACGCAGTATTTT
CASSMITRTDTQYF
>TRBD2|TRBV28|NA|TRBJ2-2
TGTGCCAGCAGTGCGGGGGGGCGGAGCACCGGGGAGCTGTTTTTT
CASSAGGRSTGELFF
>TRBD2|TRBV4-1|NA|TRBJ2-5
TGCGCCAGCAGCCAGCCGGGACTAGCGGGGGGAGAGACCCAGTACTTC
CASSQPGLAGGETQYF
>NA|TRBV28|NA|TRBJ2-7
TGTGCCAGCAGTCGAAACTACGAGCAGTACTTC
CASSRNYEQYF
>TRBD1|TRBV5-4|NA|TRBJ2-5
TGTGCCAGCAGCTTGGTGGCGGGACAGGGGAACCAAGAGACCCAGTACTTC
CASSLVAGQGNQETQYF
>TRBD2|TRBV28|NA|TRBJ2-1
TGTGCCAGCAGCTTCAGCGGGAGCACCTACAATGAGCAGTTCTTC
CASSFSGSTYNEQFF